These T cell receptor beta chains were read from a single sample in a study of T cell repertoires in cytomegalovirus infection. TCRdb passed the reads through MiXCR, listing each CDR3 protein once. The sample includes about 830,000 distinct CDR3 sequences, approximately 30% seen only once; the top ten take under 15%. Their specific antigens are unknown. The specimen was cultured CD8+ T cells from PBMCs, collected from culture after CMV antigen stimulation. The receptors derive from a human donor in good health (CMV status not recorded). Some clones in this sample may be carry-over from other donors' samples. CDR3s include the opening cysteine and the closing phenylalanine or tryptophan. D genes are given only for firm matches. Clone size is stated in some rows and not others, as once, few, many or a class when expanded.

TRBV7-9	NA	NA	TRBJ2-5	TGTGCCAACAAAACAGGGATGGGAGAGACCCAGTACTTC	CANKTGMGETQYF
TRBV14	NA	TRBD1	TRBJ2-2	TGTGCCAGCAGCTACCGGACAGGGGGCAACGGGGAGCTGTTTTTT	CASSYRTGGNGELFF
TRBV16	NA	NA	TRBJ2-1	TGTGCCAGCAGCCAACGGCCCTGGGGGGATAATGAGCAGTTCTTC	CASSQRPWGDNEQFF
TRBV5-6	NA	NA	TRBJ1-1	TGTGCCAGCAGCTTGGGGGGTCGGGCCACTGAAGCTTTCTTT	CASSLGGRATEAFF
TRBV15	few	NA	TRBJ1-4	TGTGCCACCAGCAGAGATCGGGCGGGGCGAGGAGAAAAACTGTTTTTT	CATSRDRAGRGEKLFF
TRBV6-5	few	NA	TRBJ2-5	TGTGCCAGCAGTTACGGCACAGGGCCGCATGAGACCCAGTACTTC	CASSYGTGPHETQYF
TRBV10-3	few	TRBD1	TRBJ2-1	TGTGCCATCACCCGGGACAGCTACAATGAGCAGTTCTTC	CAITRDSYNEQFF
TRBV7-9	NA	NA	TRBJ1-6	TGTGCCAGCAGCTTCATGGGGCAGGGTAATTCACCCCTCCACTTT	CASSFMGQGNSPLHF
TRBV10-3	NA	NA	TRBJ1-6	TGTGCCATCAGAGGGACGGACGGTCTCCACTTT	CAIRGTDGLHF
TRBV11-2	NA	TRBD2	TRBJ2-5	TGTGCCAGCAGCTCCGGCGGGGGGGCCTATGAGACCCAGTACTTC	CASSSGGGAYETQYF
TRBV9	many	TRBD2	TRBJ2-2	TGTGCCAGCCGTGGAGCGGGGGGGAACACCGGGGAGCTGTTTTTT	CASRGAGGNTGELFF
TRBV7-9	NA	NA	TRBJ2-5	TGTGCCAGCAGCTTAGCGGAGGAGGGCTTGTTGGAGACCCAGTACTTC	CASSLAEEGLLETQYF
TRBV7-6	few	NA	TRBJ1-1	TGTGCCAGCAGCTTAGGGTCGGGGGCGGTCATCACTGAAGCTTTCTTT	CASSLGSGAVITEAFF
TRBV6-6	few	NA	TRBJ1-1	TGTGCCAGCAGTTACAGCGGGGGAAGCCCTGAAGCTTTCTTT	CASSYSGGSPEAFF
TRBV11-2	once	NA	TRBJ2-5	TGTGCCAGCAGCTCCATATCAGATCGGGGGGCATCGGAGGAAGAGACCCAGTACTTC	CASSSISDRGASEEETQYF
TRBV6-1	NA	NA	TRBJ2-3	TGTGCCTCCTGGGCGGGGAGACAAACCGATACGCAGTATTTT	CASWAGRQTDTQYF
TRBV6-6	NA	TRBD2	TRBJ2-1	TGTGCCAGCACCCGGACTAGCGGGGGGGCCTACAATGAGCAGTTCTTC	CASTRTSGGAYNEQFF
TRBV4-3	many	NA	TRBJ1-1	TGCGCCAGCAGCCATAAAGCCCAGGGCAACACTGAAGCTTTCTTT	CASSHKAQGNTEAFF
TRBV6-5	many	NA	TRBJ1-6	TGTGCCAGCAGTTACTCGACCCGTAGGTCCTATAATTCACCCCTCCACTTT	CASSYSTRRSYNSPLHF
TRBV20-1	NA	NA	TRBJ2-7	TGCAGTACATTACAGGGAAACGAGCAGTACTTC	CSTLQGNEQYF
TRBV15	NA	NA	TRBJ1-5	TGTGCCACCAGCAGAGACAGGGCTCAGAATCAGCCCCAGCATTTT	CATSRDRAQNQPQHF
TRBV15	NA	NA	TRBJ2-1	TGTGCCACCAGCAGAGATCGGGGATCCTACAATGAGCAGTTCTTC	CATSRDRGSYNEQFF
TRBV27	NA	TRBD2	TRBJ2-3	TGTGCCAGCAGTCGTGGAGCGGGGGGCACAGATACGCAGTATTTT	CASSRGAGGTDTQYF
TRBV6-6	few	NA	TRBJ1-2	TGTGCCAGCAGTTACTCCCCGGGAGGAGGAATCTACGGCTACACCTTC	CASSYSPGGGIYGYTF
TRBV7-6	few	NA	TRBJ1-1	TGTGCCAGCAGTTCTAATACTGAGTACACTGAAGCTTTCTTT	CASSSNTEYTEAFF
TRBV7-9	few	NA	TRBJ2-1	TGTGCCAGCAGCTTAGTGGCCGGGTTCTCTGAGCAGTTCTTC	CASSLVAGFSEQFF
TRBV27	few	NA	TRBJ1-2	TGTGCCAGCAGTCCAAGGTGGGGGGGCTACACCTTC	CASSPRWGGYTF
TRBV12-3/TRBV12-4	NA	TRBD2	TRBJ2-3	TGTGCCAGCAGCCCCGGGACTACCTACACAGATACGCAGTATTTT	CASSPGTTYTDTQYF
TRBV10-3	few	NA	TRBJ2-4	TGTGCCATCAGTGAGACCCTCGAGCCCACCCTTAACATTCAGTACTTC	CAISETLEPTLNIQYF
TRBV24-1	NA	TRBD1	TRBJ1-1	TGTGCCACCAGTGATTCCGACAGGGGAAATACTGAAGCTTTCTTT	CATSDSDRGNTEAFF
TRBV4-1	NA	TRBD1	TRBJ1-1	TGCGCCAGCAGCCAAGAACACAGGGGGGCTTTAGACACTGAAGCTTTCTTT	CASSQEHRGALDTEAFF
TRBV12-3/TRBV12-4	NA	NA	TRBJ2-5	TGTGCCAGCAGCCTGACTGTCACCACTTGGGAGACCCAGTACTTC	CASSLTVTTWETQYF
TRBV6-1	NA	NA	TRBJ1-5	TGTGCCAGCAGTGAAGCCGCACAGAAAACCAATCAGCCCCAGCATTTT	CASSEAAQKTNQPQHF
TRBV7-2	NA	NA	TRBJ2-7	TGTGCCAGCGAGGGACGGCTCGATGAGCAGTACTTC	CASEGRLDEQYF
TRBV7-8	many	NA	TRBJ2-4	TGTGCCAGCAGCCCCCCGGGACTCTCGGGAGCCAAAAACATTCAGTACTTC	CASSPPGLSGAKNIQYF
TRBV19	NA	NA	TRBJ2-2	TGTGCCAGTAGTATACTAGCTAACACCGGGGAGCTGTTTTTT	CASSILANTGELFF
TRBV6-1	NA	NA	TRBJ2-7	TGTGCCAGCAGTCGTTCTGGCGAGGCTCCGTACTTC	CASSRSGEAPYF
TRBV2	many	TRBD1	TRBJ2-3	TGTGCCAGCAGTAGCCTGACAGGGGGGTTTCAAGATACGCAGTATTTT	CASSSLTGGFQDTQYF
TRBV7-8	few	NA	TRBJ1-2	TGTGCCAGCAGCCCGCCTAGGGGCAGTTCTAACTATGGCTACACCTTC	CASSPPRGSSNYGYTF
TRBV19	NA	TRBD1	TRBJ1-6	TGTGCCAGTAGTTTAACAGGGGGCGCCAGTAATTCACCCCTCCACTTT	CASSLTGGASNSPLHF
TRBV4-3	NA	TRBD1	TRBJ2-2	TGCGCCAGCAGCCCCCGGACCCGGGACAGGGGGCATCGTGGCACCGGGGAGCTGTTTTTT	CASSPRTRDRGHRGTGELFF
TRBV7-6	many	NA	TRBJ2-3	TGTGCCAGCAGTTCACTAGGGGCGGGCGGTGCGTCAGATACGCAGTATTTT	CASSSLGAGGASDTQYF
TRBV10-3	NA	TRBD2	TRBJ2-3	TGTGCCTTAAAGAGGAGCGGGGGAGAGACAGATACGCAGTATTTT	CALKRSGGETDTQYF
TRBV27	NA	NA	TRBJ2-1	TGTGCCAGCAGTTTTGGGGGCTCCACGGCCAATGAGCAGTTCTTC	CASSFGGSTANEQFF
TRBV4-1	NA	NA	TRBJ2-7	TGCGCCAGCAGCCAAGTGCCGGGACCCAGCTCCTACGAGCAGTACTTC	CASSQVPGPSSYEQYF
TRBV7-8	many	TRBD1	TRBJ1-2	TGTGCCAGCAGCTTAGAAGCCCGACAGGGATCCTATGGCTACACCTTC	CASSLEARQGSYGYTF
TRBV27	NA	TRBD1	TRBJ1-2	TGTGCCAGCAGTTTAAACACAGGGGTCCTCTATGGCTACACCTTC	CASSLNTGVLYGYTF
TRBV19	NA	NA	TRBJ1-1	TGTGCCAGTAGTACGGCTGGGCACTTGAACACTGAAGCTTTCTTT	CASSTAGHLNTEAFF
TRBV19	NA	NA	TRBJ2-6	TGTGCCAGTATGGCAATGGTCTCTGGGGCCAACGTCCTGACTTTC	CASMAMVSGANVLTF
TRBV12-3/TRBV12-4	few	NA	TRBJ1-1	TGTGCCAGCAGTTTGGGGCACCCGAACACTGAAGCTTTCTTT	CASSLGHPNTEAFF
TRBV6-1	NA	NA	TRBJ2-3	TGTGCCAGCTCGGATGGGCCTTCCACTAGCACAGATACGCAGTATTTT	CASSDGPSTSTDTQYF
TRBV6-1	few	TRBD1	TRBJ2-5	TGTGCCAGCAGGGGCCGACAGGGGCAAGAGACCCAGTACTTC	CASRGRQGQETQYF
TRBV27	few	NA	TRBJ1-1	TGTGCCAGCAGTTTACGGGGGGACGGATCCATGAACACTGAAGCTTTCTTT	CASSLRGDGSMNTEAFF